This T cell receptor (beta chain) came from a study of OX40 agonist ivuxolimab in advanced cancers. Study at large: Among those enrolled, mean age was about 60 years (range 23 to 79) and 82.7% were male. Study findings and constraints: Both blood CD4+ and CD8+ T cells showed clonal growth by week 6 at 0.1 to 3.0 mg/kg.

Worth noting for this clone: Its antigen remains unknown.

Autoimmune disease history or systemic immunosuppression was exclusionary. With 0 bases clipped from V and 10 bases from J, the junction kept 4 bases outside the gene matches. CDR3 length: 15 amino acids. Germline assignment: CDR1 SGHNT and CDR2 YYREEE (reference sequence). Using immunoSEQ multiplex PCR, the repertoire was profiled, and TCRdb retains in-frame clones only, with some absent. The table lists 65,000 to 95,000 clones, about 90% of them singletons. The material sequenced was CD4+ or CD8+ T cells sorted from blood, taken in a trial of the OX40 agonist ivuxolimab. The rearrangement links TRBV5-4 to TRBJ2-1; 13 positions agree with TRBD2. The TCR was taken from an adult with an advanced solid tumor such as melanoma, head and neck, liver or kidney cancer. The CDR3 DNA reads as TGTGCCAGCAGCTTGGCCGGACTAGCGGGAGACGAGCAGTTCTTC. Protein sequence: CASSLAGLAGDEQFF.